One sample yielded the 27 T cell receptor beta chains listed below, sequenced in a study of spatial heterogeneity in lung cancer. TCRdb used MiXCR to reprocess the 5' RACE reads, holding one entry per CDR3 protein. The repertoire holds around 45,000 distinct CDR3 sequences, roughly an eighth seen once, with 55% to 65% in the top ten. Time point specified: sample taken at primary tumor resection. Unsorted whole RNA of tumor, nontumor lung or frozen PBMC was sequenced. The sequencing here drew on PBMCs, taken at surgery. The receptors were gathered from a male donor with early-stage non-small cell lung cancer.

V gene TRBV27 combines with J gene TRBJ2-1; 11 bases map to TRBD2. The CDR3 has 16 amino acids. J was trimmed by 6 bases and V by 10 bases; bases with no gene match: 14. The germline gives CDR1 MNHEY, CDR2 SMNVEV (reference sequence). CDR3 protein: CATLPLAGGPVNEQFF. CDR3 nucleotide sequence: TGTGCCACCCTTCCTTTAGCGGGGGGGCCGGTCAATGAGCAGTTCTTC.

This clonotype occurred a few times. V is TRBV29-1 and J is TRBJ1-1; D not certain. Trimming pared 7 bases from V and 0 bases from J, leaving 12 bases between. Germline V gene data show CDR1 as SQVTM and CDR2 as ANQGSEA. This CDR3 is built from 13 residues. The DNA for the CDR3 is TGCAGCGCTGGACTAAATATGAACACTGAAGCTTTCTTT. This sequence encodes CSAGLNMNTEAFF.

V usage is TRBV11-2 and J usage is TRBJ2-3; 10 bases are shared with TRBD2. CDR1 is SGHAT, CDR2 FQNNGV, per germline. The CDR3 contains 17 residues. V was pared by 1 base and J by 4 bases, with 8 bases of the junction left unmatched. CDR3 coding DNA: TGTGCCAGCAGCTTAGGCCCTAGCGGGAGTCCCCCAGATACGCAGTATTTT. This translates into CASSLGPSGSPPDTQYF. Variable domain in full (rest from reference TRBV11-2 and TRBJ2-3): EAGVAQSPRYKIIEKRQSVAFWCNPISGHATLYWYQQILGQGPKLLIQFQNNGVVDDSQLPKDRFSAERLKGVDSTLKIQPAKLEDSAVYLCASSLGPSGSPPDTQYFGPGTRLTVL.

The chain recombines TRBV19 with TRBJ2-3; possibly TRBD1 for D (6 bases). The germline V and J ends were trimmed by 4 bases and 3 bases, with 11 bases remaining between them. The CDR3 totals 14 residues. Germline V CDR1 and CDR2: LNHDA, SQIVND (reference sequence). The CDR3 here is CASSRFTGTDTQYF. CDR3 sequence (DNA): TGTGCCAGTAGTAGGTTTACAGGGACAGATACGCAGTATTTT.

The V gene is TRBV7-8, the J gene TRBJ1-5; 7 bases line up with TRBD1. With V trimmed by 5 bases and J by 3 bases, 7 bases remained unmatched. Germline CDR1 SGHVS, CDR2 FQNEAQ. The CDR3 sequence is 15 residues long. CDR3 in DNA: TGTGCCAGCAGCGGGGACAGCCAATACAATCAGCCCCAGCATTTT. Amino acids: CASSGDSQYNQPQHF.

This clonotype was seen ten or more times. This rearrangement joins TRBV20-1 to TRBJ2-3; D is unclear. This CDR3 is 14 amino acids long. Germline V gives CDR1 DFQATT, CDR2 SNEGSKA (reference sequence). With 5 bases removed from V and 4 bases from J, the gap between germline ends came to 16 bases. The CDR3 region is CSAAPSLWADTQYF. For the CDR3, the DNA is TGCAGTGCTGCCCCCTCTCTTTGGGCAGATACGCAGTATTTT.

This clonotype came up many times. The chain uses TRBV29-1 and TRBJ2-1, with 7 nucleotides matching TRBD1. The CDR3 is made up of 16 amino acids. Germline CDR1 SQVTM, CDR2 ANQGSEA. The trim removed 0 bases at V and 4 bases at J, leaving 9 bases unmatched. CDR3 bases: TGCAGCGTTGAAGAGAGGACAGGTTTTCTATACAATGAGCAGTTCTTC. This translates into CSVEERTGFLYNEQFF.

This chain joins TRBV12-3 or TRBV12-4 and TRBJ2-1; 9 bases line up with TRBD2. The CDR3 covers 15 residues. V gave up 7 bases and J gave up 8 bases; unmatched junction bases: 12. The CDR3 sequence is CASTPGGRARDEQFF. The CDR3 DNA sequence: TGTGCCAGCACCCCCGGCGGGAGGGCCAGAGATGAGCAGTTCTTC.

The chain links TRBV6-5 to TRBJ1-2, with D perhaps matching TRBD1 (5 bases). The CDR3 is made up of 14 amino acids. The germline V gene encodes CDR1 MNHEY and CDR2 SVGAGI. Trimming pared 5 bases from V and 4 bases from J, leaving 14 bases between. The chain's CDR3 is CASSPQGPLYGYTF. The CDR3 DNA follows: TGTGCCAGCAGTCCCCAGGGACCACTCTATGGCTACACCTTC.

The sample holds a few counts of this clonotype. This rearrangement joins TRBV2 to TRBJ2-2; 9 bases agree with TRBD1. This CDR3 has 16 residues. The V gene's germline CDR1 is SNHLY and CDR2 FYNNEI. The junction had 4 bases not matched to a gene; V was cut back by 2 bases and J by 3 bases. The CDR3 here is CASSENRGRDTGELFF. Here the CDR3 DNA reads TGTGCCAGCAGTGAAAACAGGGGGCGCGACACCGGGGAGCTGTTTTTT.

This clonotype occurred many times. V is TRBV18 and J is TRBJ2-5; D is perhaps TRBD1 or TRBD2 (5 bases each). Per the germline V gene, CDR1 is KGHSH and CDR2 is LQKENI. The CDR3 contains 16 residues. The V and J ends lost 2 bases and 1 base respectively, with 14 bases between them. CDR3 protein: CASSPRTGGLQETQYF. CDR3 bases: TGTGCCAGCTCACCAAGAACAGGAGGTCTCCAAGAGACCCAGTACTTC.

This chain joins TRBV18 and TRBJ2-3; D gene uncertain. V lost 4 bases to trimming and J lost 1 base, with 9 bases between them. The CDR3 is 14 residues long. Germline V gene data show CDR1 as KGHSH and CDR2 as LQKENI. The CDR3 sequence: CASSLDAGTDTQYF. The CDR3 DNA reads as TGTGCCAGCTCACTAGATGCTGGCACAGATACGCAGTATTTT.

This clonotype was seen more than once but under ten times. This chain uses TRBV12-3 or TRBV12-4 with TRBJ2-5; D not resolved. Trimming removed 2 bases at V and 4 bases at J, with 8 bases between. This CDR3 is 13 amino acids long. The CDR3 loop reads CASSLNTGETQYF. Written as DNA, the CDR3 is TGTGCCAGCAGTTTAAATACGGGAGAGACCCAGTACTTC.

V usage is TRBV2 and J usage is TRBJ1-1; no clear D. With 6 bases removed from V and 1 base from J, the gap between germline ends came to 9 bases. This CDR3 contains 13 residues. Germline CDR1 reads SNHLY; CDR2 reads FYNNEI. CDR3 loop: CASRANSNTEAFF. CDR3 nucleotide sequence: TGTGCCAGCAGGGCCAACTCGAACACTGAAGCTTTCTTT. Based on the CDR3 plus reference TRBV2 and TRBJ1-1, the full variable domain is EPEVTQTPSHQVTQMGQEVILRCVPISNHLYFYWYRQILGQKVEFLVSFYNNEISEKSEIFDDQFSVERPDGSNFTLKIRSTKLEDSAMYFCASRANSNTEAFFGQGTRLTVV.

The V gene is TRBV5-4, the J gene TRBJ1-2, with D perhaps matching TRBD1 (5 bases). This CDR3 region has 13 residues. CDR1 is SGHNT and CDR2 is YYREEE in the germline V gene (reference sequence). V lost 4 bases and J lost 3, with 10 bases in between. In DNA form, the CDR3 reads TGTGCCAGCAGCCCAAGACAGCACTATGGCTACACCTTC. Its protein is CASSPRQHYGYTF.

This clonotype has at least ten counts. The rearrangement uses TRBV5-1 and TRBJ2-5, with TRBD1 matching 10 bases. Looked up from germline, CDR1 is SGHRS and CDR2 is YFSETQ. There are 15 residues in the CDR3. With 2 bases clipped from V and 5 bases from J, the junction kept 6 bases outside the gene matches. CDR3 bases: TGCGCCAGCAGCTTCACCGGGACAGGGGACGAGACCCAGTACTTC. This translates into CASSFTGTGDETQYF. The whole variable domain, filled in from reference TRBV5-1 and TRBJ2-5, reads KAGVTQTPRYLIKTRGQQVTLSCSPISGHRSVSWYQQTPGQGLQFLFEYFSETQRNKGNFPGRFSGRQFSNSRSEMNVSTLELGDSALYLCASSFTGTGDETQYFGPGTRLLVL.

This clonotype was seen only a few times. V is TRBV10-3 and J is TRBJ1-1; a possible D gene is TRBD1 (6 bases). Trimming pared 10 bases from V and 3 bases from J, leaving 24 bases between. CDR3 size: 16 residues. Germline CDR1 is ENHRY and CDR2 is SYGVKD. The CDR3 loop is CATSPTGLLEDTEAFF. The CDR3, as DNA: TGTGCCACCTCCCCAACAGGGCTCCTCGAGGACACTGAAGCTTTCTTT.

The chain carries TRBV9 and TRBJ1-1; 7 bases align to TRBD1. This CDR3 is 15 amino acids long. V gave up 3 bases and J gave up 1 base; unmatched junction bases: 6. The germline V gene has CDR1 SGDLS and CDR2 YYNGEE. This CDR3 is CASSASTGRNTEAFF. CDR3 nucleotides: TGTGCCAGCAGCGCCTCGACAGGGAGGAACACTGAAGCTTTCTTT.

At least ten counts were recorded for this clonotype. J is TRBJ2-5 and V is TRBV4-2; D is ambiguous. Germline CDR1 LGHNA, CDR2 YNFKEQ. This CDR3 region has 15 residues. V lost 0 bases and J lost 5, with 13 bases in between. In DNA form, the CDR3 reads TGTGCCAGCAGCCAAGATGGAAAGGGCCCCGAGACCCAGTACTTC. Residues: CASSQDGKGPETQYF.

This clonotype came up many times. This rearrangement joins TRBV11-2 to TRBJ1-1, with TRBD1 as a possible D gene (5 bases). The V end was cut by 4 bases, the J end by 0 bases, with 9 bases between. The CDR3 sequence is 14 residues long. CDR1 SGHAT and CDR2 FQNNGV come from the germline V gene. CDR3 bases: TGTGCCAGCAGCTGGGGGACGATGAACACTGAAGCTTTCTTT. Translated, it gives CASSWGTMNTEAFF.

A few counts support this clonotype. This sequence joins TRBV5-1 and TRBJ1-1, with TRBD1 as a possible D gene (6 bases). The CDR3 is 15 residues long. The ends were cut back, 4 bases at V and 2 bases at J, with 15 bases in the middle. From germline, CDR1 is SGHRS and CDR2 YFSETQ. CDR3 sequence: CASSDRPGDNTEAFF. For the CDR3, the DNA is TGCGCCAGCAGCGATCGACCAGGGGACAACACTGAAGCTTTCTTT. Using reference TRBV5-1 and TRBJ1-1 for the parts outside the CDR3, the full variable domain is KAGVTQTPRYLIKTRGQQVTLSCSPISGHRSVSWYQQTPGQGLQFLFEYFSETQRNKGNFPGRFSGRQFSNSRSEMNVSTLELGDSALYLCASSDRPGDNTEAFFGQGTRLTVV.

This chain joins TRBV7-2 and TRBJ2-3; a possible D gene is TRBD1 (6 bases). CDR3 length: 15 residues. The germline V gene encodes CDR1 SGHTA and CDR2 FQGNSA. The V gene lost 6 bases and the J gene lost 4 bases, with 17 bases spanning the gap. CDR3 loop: CASRPRGSLSDTQYF. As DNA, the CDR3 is TGTGCCAGCAGGCCGAGGGGGTCCCTCTCAGATACGCAGTATTTT.

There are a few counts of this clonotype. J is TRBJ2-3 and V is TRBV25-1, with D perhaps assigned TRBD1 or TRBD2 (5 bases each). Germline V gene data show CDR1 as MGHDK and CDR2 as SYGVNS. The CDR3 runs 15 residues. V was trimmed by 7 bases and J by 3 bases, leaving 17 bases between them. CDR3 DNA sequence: TGTGCCAGCATGGCCGGGACCGCCTCAACAGATACGCAGTATTTT. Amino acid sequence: CASMAGTASTDTQYF.

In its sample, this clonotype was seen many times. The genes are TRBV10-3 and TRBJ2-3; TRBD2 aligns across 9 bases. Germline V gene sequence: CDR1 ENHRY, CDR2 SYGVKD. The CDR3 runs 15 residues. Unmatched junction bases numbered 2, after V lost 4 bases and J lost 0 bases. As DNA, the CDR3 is TGTGCCATCAGTGGACTAGCGGCTAGCACAGATACGCAGTATTTT. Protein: CAISGLAASTDTQYF.

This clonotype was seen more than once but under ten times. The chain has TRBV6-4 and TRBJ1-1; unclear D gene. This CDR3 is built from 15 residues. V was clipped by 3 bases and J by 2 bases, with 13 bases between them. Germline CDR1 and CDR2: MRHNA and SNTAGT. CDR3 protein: CASSESGMLNTEAFF. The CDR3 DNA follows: TGTGCCAGCAGTGAATCGGGGATGTTAAACACTGAAGCTTTCTTT.

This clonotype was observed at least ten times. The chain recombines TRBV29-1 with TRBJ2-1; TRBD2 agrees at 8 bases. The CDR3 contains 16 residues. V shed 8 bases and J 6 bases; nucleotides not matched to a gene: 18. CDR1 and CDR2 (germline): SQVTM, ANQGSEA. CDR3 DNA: TGCAGCACCCGCGGGGGGAGCGGCGTAGGGGGCAATGAGCAGTTCTTC. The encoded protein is CSTRGGSGVGGNEQFF.

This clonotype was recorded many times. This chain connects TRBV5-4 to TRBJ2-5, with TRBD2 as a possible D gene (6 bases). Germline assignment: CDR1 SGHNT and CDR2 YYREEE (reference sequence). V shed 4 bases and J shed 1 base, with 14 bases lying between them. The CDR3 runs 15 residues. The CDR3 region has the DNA TGTGCCAGCAGCCTGGGACGGGGGAGCCAAGAGACCCAGTACTTC. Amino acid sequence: CASSLGRGSQETQYF.